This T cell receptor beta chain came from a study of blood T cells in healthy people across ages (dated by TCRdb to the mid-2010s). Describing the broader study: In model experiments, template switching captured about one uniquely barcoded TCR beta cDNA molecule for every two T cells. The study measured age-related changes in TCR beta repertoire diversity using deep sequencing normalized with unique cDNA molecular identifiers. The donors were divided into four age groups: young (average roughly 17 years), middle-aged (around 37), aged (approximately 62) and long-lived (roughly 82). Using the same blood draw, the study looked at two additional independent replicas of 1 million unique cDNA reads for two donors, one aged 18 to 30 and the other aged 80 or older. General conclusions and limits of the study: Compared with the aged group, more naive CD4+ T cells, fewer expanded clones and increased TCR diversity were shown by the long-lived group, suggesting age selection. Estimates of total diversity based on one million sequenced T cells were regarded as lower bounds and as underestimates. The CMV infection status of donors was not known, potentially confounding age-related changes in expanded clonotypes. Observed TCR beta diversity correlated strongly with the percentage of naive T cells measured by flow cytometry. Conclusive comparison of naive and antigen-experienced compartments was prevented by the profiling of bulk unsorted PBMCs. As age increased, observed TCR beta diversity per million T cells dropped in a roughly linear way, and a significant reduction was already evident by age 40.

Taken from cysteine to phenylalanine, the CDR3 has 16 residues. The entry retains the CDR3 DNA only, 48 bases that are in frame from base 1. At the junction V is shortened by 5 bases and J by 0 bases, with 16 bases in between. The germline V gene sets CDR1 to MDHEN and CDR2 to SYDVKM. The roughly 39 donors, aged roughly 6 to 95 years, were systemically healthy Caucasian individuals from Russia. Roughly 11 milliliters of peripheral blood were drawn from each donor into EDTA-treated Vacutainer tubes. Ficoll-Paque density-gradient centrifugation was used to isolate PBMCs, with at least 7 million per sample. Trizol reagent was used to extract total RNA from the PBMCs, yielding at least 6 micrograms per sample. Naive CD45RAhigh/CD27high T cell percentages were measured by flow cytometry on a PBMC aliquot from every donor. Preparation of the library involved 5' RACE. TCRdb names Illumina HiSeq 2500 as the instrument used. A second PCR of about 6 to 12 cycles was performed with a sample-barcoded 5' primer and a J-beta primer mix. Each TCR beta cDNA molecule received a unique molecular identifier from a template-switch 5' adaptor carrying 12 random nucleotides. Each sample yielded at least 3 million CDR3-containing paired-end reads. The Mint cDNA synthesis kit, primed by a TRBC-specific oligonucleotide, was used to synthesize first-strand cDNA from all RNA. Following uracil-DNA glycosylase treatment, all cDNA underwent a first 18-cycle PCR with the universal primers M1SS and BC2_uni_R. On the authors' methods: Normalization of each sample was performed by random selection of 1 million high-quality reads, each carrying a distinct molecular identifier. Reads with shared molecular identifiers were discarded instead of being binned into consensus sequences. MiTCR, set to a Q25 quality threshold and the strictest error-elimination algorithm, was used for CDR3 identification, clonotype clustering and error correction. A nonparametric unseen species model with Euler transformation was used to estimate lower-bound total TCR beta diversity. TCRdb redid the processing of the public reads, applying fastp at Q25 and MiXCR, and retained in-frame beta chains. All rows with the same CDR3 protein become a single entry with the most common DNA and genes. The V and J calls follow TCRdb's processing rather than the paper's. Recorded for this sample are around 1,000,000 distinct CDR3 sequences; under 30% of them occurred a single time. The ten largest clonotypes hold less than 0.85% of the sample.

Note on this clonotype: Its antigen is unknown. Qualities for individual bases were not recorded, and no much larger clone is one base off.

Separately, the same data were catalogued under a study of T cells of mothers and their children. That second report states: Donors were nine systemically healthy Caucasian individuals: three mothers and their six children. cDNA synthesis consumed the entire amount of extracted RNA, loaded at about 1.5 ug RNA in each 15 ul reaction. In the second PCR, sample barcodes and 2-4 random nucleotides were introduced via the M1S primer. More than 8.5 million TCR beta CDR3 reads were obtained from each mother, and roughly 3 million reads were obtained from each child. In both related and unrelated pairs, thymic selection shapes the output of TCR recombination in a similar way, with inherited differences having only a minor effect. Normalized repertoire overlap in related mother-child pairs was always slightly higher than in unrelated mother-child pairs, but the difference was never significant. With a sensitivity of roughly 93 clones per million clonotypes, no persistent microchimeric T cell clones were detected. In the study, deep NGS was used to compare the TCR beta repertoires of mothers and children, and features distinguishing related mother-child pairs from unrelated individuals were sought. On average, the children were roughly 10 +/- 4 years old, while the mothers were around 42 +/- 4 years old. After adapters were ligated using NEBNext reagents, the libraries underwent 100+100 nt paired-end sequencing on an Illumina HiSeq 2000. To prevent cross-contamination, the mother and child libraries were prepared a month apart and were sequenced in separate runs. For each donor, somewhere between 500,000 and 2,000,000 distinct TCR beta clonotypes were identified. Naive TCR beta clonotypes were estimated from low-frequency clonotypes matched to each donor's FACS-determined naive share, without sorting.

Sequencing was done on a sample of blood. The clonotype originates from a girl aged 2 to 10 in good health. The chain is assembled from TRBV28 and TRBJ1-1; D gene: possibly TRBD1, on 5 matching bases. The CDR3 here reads CASSRRGAIMNTEAFF. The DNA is TGTGCCAGCAGTAGGAGAGGGGCGATCATGAACACTGAAGCTTTCTTT.